Listed below are T cell receptor beta chains from one sample, sequenced in a study of shared clonotypes between healthy human individuals. Only in-frame clones appear in the TCRdb table, and some are missing; sequencing was by immunoSEQ multiplex PCR. The data contain over 950,000 clones, 77% of them singletons. Source material: memory CD4+ T cells from PBMCs. These receptors originate from a man in his late teens or twenties in good health. Some clones in this sample may be carry-over from other donors' samples. CDR3s include the opening cysteine and the closing phenylalanine or tryptophan. The D gene is left open where the match is weak.

NA	14	TRBJ2-2	TRBV30	CAWSVNRNTGELFF
TRBD1	15	TRBJ1-4	TRBV7-9	CASGGQGATNEKLFF
TRBD2	14	TRBJ2-3	TRBV11-2	CASRNMGGSDTQYF
TRBD1	15	TRBJ1-1	TRBV2	CASSDRQGVNTEAFF
NA	15	TRBJ1-3	TRBV15	CATSRATASGNTIYF
TRBD1	14	TRBJ1-2	TRBV28	CASSLTDRAGGYTF
NA	18	TRBJ2-5	TRBV7-3	CASSPSPSGGPTQETQYF
TRBD2	16	TRBJ2-5	TRBV5-4	CASSLSSGRAVETQYF
NA	14	TRBJ1-5	TRBV30	CAWSVGGGGQPQHF
TRBD2	14	TRBJ2-7	TRBV6-5	CASSLSGSGYEQYF
NA	14	TRBJ1-4	TRBV28	CATTMGYSNEKLFF
TRBD2	17	TRBJ2-2	TRBV5-5	CASSPRTSGSGTGELFF
NA	14	TRBJ2-7	TRBV5-8	CASSFEGSAYEQYF
NA	15	TRBJ1-5	TRBV5-8	CASSLGDHSNRPQHF
NA	15	TRBJ1-1	TRBV9	CASSAGPQGNTEAFF
NA	15	TRBJ1-1	TRBV28	CASSSPREGDTEAFF
TRBD2	14	TRBJ2-1	TRBV29-1	CSVPSSGTYNEQFF
NA	13	TRBJ2-1	TRBV5-8	CASSPTLASTRFF
NA	16	TRBJ2-1	TRBV4-1	CASSQGRGQSYNEQFF
TRBD1	15	TRBJ2-3	TRBV30	CACIDRGRLTDTQYF
TRBD2	15	TRBJ2-5	TRBV15	CATSRVPGGGETQYF
NA	13	TRBJ2-2	TRBV7-7	CASSSRQAGELFF
NA	13	TRBJ1-3	TRBV15	CATSSEPGVTIYF
NA	13	TRBJ2-7	TRBV29-1	CSVVPQDSYEQYF
TRBD1	12	TRBJ2-7	TRBV6-5	CASTRQGQEQYF
TRBD1	14	TRBJ1-2	TRBV19	CASSIRQGTSGYTF
TRBD1	15	TRBJ2-7	TRBV28	CASSQLGTVNYEQYF